These 30 T cell receptor beta chains were sequenced from one sample in a study of T-cell reconstitution after alpha-beta-depleted transplantation in children. Molecular barcoding with unique molecular identifiers was used for the TCRbeta library. TCRdb independently ran MiXCR on the PCR reads; one entry per CDR3 protein. The table records hundreds of thousands of distinct CDR3 sequences, 15% to 20% of them present only once. This specimen consisted of PBMCs, mostly from graft donor cells, obtained 360 days after TCRalphabeta/CD19-depleted stem cell transplant. Receptors were obtained from a boy younger than two who had a stem cell transplant for Wiskott-Aldrich syndrome, so the T cells may come from the graft donor.

The V and J genes are TRBV5-5 and TRBJ1-3; D remains unclear. Trimming stripped 4 bases from V and 0 bases from J, with 8 bases between. This CDR3 is 14 amino acids long. Germline-derived CDR1 and CDR2 are SGHKS and YYEKEE (reference sequence). The chain's CDR3 is CASSLFHSGNTIYF. The CDR3 DNA sequence: TGTGCCAGCAGCCTCTTTCACTCTGGAAACACCATATATTTT.

The rearrangement joins TRBV4-1 to TRBJ2-3; a weak D match, TRBD1 (6 bases). Germline V CDR1 and CDR2: MGHRA, YSYEKL. Trimming shortened V by 4 bases and J by 6 bases, and 20 bases separated the two germline ends. The CDR3 has 16 amino acids. CDR3: CASSLQVGARGDTQYF. CDR3 coding DNA: TGCGCCAGCAGCCTCCAGGTGGGGGCGCGAGGGGATACGCAGTATTTT.

The chain uses TRBV7-9 and TRBJ2-2; perhaps D is TRBD1 or TRBD2 (6 bases each). Germline V gives CDR1 SEHNR, CDR2 FQNEAQ (reference sequence). The CDR3 runs to 14 residues. Written as DNA, the CDR3 is TGTGCTAAAGGGGGGCCCTCGGACACCGGGGAGCTGTTTTTT. Translating gives CAKGGPSDTGELFF.

The CDR3 here is CASSFWGADTDTQYF. In DNA, the CDR3 is TGCGCCAGCAGCTTCTGGGGGGCGGACACAGATACGCAGTATTTT. The chain links TRBV5-1 to TRBJ2-3; either TRBD1 or TRBD2 may supply D (6 bases each). The CDR3 sequence is 15 residues long. Trimming left V 2 bases short and J 2 bases short, with 12 bases between. Germline V gene data show CDR1 as SGHRS and CDR2 as YFSETQ.

This chain joins TRBV4-1 and TRBJ2-7; 8 bases agree with TRBD1. The CDR3 covers 17 residues. Germline lookup yields CDR1 MGHRA and CDR2 YSYEKL. The trim removed 1 base at V and 0 bases at J, leaving 8 bases unmatched. CDR3 sequence (DNA): TGCGCCAGCAGCCAAGCGGGGACAGGCCAAATCTCCTACGAGCAGTACTTC. It is translated as CASSQAGTGQISYEQYF.

The chain joins TRBV7-9 to TRBJ2-3; TRBD1 aligns across 9 bases. This CDR3 has 17 amino acids. Germline lookup yields CDR1 SEHNR and CDR2 FQNEAQ (reference sequence). The V and J ends lost 5 bases and 2 bases, in that order; junction bases with no gene match: 11. Here the CDR3 DNA reads TGTGCCAGCAGCGTCGACCGGGACAGGGTTTACACAGATACGCAGTATTTT. Amino acid sequence: CASSVDRDRVYTDTQYF.

In this sample, this clonotype turned up a few times. CDR3 amino acids: CASSPLAVTNEKLFF. The CDR3 DNA reads as TGTGCCAGCAGCCCTCTAGCAGTAACTAATGAAAAACTGTTTTTT. The chain carries TRBV11-1 and TRBJ1-4; D is undetermined. CDR1 is SGHAT and CDR2 is FQDESV in the germline V gene (reference sequence). Trimming removed 5 bases from V and 1 base from J, with 11 bases in between. CDR3 size: 15 residues.

This clonotype appeared many times. The rearrangement uses TRBV10-3 and TRBJ2-1; D gene ambiguous. The CDR3 contains 11 residues. V was clipped by 0 bases and J by 12 bases, with 6 bases between them. The V gene's germline CDR1 is ENHRY and CDR2 SYGVKD. The CDR3 spells CAISESQWQFF. CDR3 in DNA: TGTGCCATCAGTGAGTCACAGTGGCAGTTCTTC.

This clonotype was seen only a few times. This chain joins TRBV3-1 and TRBJ2-7, with a weak D call TRBD1 (6 bases). This CDR3 region has 14 residues. Germline values: CDR1 LGHDT, CDR2 YNNKEL (reference sequence). V was clipped by 2 bases and J by 5 bases, with 13 bases between them. The CDR3 DNA is TGTGCCAGCAGCCAATCAGGCAGGGGCCACGAGCAGTACTTC. This codes for CASSQSGRGHEQYF.

The V gene is TRBV28, the J gene TRBJ2-7, with 7 positions matching TRBD1. The CDR3 runs to 18 residues. The germline V gene encodes CDR1 MDHEN and CDR2 SYDVKM. The V and J ends lost 2 bases and 2 bases, in that order; junction bases with no gene match: 15. The CDR3 is CASSLPPPGQPNPYEQYF. The CDR3 DNA is TGTGCCAGCAGTTTACCCCCCCCGGGACAGCCTAACCCCTACGAGCAGTACTTC.

DNA of the CDR3: TGTGCCAGCAGTGAAATGCCAATTGGGTACGAGCAGTACTTC. Translating it yields CASSEMPIGYEQYF. The chain employs TRBV2 and TRBJ2-7; the D is unclear. V was trimmed by 2 bases and J by 4 bases, leaving 12 bases between them. CDR1 and CDR2 (germline): SNHLY, FYNNEI. This CDR3 contains 14 residues.

This clonotype occurred a few times. The chain combines TRBV6-2 or TRBV6-3 with TRBJ2-1, with 11 nucleotides matching TRBD1. The CDR3 is 16 amino acids. After removal of 5 bases from V and 7 bases from J, the junction contained 10 bases not matched to a gene. Germline assignment: CDR1 MNHEY and CDR2 SVGEGT. The CDR3 protein is CASSPLPGQGVNEQFF. The CDR3 coding sequence is TGTGCCAGCAGTCCTCTTCCGGGACAGGGGGTAAATGAGCAGTTCTTC.

The chain employs TRBV4-1 and TRBJ2-1, with D possibly TRBD2 on 7 matching bases. Germline V lookup: CDR1 MGHRA, CDR2 YSYEKL. V was clipped by 1 base and J by 8 bases, with 15 bases between them. The CDR3 consists of 15 residues. This CDR3 reads CASSQVRRGRDEQFF. CDR3 nucleotides: TGCGCCAGCAGCCAAGTTCGGCGGGGGCGGGATGAGCAGTTCTTC.

The V and J genes are TRBV2 and TRBJ2-5; the D gene is possibly TRBD1 (5 bases). In germline, CDR1 is SNHLY, CDR2 FYNNEI. The CDR3 loop spans 13 amino acids. Trimming took 9 bases from V and 5 from J, leaving 16 bases between them. The CDR3 DNA follows: TGTGCCAGTCTACTTCGCAGGGTGGAGACCCAGTACTTC. Protein sequence: CASLLRRVETQYF.

This clonotype has a count of ten or more. This rearrangement joins TRBV6-5 to TRBJ2-2, with 7 bases aligning to TRBD2. V gave up 0 bases and J gave up 3 bases; unmatched junction bases: 4. The CDR3 sequence is 16 residues long. Germline CDR1 reads MNHEY; CDR2 reads SVGAGI. CDR3: CASSYSASGDTGELFF. The CDR3 region has the DNA TGTGCCAGCAGTTACTCAGCTAGCGGAGACACCGGGGAGCTGTTTTTT.

The J gene is TRBJ1-3, the V gene TRBV10-3; D gene uncertain. CDR3 length: 14 amino acids. Germline V lookup: CDR1 ENHRY, CDR2 SYGVKD. The chain's CDR3 is CAYLDRLSGNTIYF. CDR3 bases: TGTGCTTACCTTGACCGCCTCTCTGGAAACACCATATATTTT.

V is TRBV7-9 and J is TRBJ1-6, with D hard to call. The ends were cut back, 1 base at V and 10 bases at J, with 8 bases in the middle. The CDR3 loop spans 13 amino acids. Germline V CDR1 and CDR2: SEHNR, FQNEAQ (reference sequence). The CDR3 bases are TGTGCCAGCAGCTTAGAGCGGCGGTCACCCCTCCACTTT. Translated: CASSLERRSPLHF.

This clonotype was recorded a few times. V and J are TRBV18 and TRBJ2-1; TRBD2 is a possible D gene (6 bases). The germline V gene has CDR1 KGHSH and CDR2 LQKENI. The V end was cut by 6 bases, the J end by 6 bases, with 12 bases between. The CDR3 totals 13 residues. The CDR3 reads CASSPGLINEQFF. In DNA form, the CDR3 reads TGTGCCAGCTCTCCGGGACTCATCAATGAGCAGTTCTTC.

This clonotype was seen a few times. V and J are TRBV20-1 and TRBJ2-7; D uncertain. The CDR3 sequence is 12 residues long. The V gene lost 3 bases and the J gene lost 1 base, with 7 bases spanning the gap. Germline V gene sequence: CDR1 DFQATT, CDR2 SNEGSKA (reference sequence). CDR3 loop: CSARSHSYEQYF. In DNA, the CDR3 is TGCAGTGCTAGGTCACATTCCTACGAGCAGTACTTC.

This chain connects TRBV29-1 to TRBJ2-5; D is possibly TRBD1 or TRBD2 (5 bases each). The CDR3 has 13 amino acids. Looked up from germline, CDR1 is SQVTM and CDR2 is ANQGSEA. Trimming took 7 bases from V and 2 from J, leaving 14 bases between them. The CDR3 here is CSASGARQETQYF. Written as DNA, the CDR3 is TGCAGCGCTTCCGGGGCGCGTCAAGAGACCCAGTACTTC.

The rearrangement joins TRBV20-1 to TRBJ2-2, with a possible D match to TRBD1 (6 bases). Per the germline V gene, CDR1 is DFQATT and CDR2 is SNEGSKA (reference sequence). The CDR3 sequence is 13 residues long. V was clipped by 4 bases and J by 6 bases, with 12 bases between them. CDR3: CSAKTGLAGELFF. The CDR3 nucleotides read TGCAGTGCTAAAACAGGGCTTGCCGGGGAGCTGTTTTTT.

The chain links TRBV7-9 to TRBJ2-2; D not resolved. V was cut by 0 bases and J by 7 bases, with 9 bases left in between. CDR1 and CDR2 (germline): SEHNR, FQNEAQ (reference sequence). The CDR3 runs to 14 residues. DNA for the CDR3: TGTGCCAGCAGCTTAGCGGCCTCCGGCGGGGAGCTGTTTTTT. This gives the protein CASSLAASGGELFF.

This chain links TRBV12-3 or TRBV12-4 with TRBJ1-5, with D possibly being TRBD1 (6 bases). With 6 bases removed from V and 2 bases from J, the gap between germline ends came to 11 bases. The length of the CDR3 is 14 residues. CDR3 region: CASSQGGGNQPQHF. DNA for the CDR3: TGTGCCAGCAGCCAAGGGGGTGGCAATCAGCCCCAGCATTTT.

V and J are TRBV12-3 or TRBV12-4 and TRBJ2-1, with 7 bases that match TRBD1. The V segment lost 6 bases and the J segment 4 bases; nucleotides outside the gene matches: 0. This CDR3 contains 12 residues. In nucleotides, the CDR3 is TGTGCCAGCAGGGGACAGTACAATGAGCAGTTCTTC. This gives the protein CASRGQYNEQFF.

The rearrangement links TRBV7-6 to TRBJ2-2; D might be TRBD2 (5 bases). Trimming pared 1 base from V and 4 bases from J, leaving 10 bases between. The CDR3 has 15 residues. Germline CDR1 SGHVS, CDR2 FNYEAQ. The CDR3: CASSLGWRFTGELFF. The CDR3 coding sequence is TGTGCCAGCAGCTTAGGTTGGAGGTTCACCGGGGAGCTGTTTTTT.

This clonotype was counted a few times. The chain links TRBV29-1 to TRBJ2-3; 7 bases align to TRBD1. Losses at the gene ends were 4 bases for V and 3 bases for J; bases not matched to a gene: 10. In germline, CDR1 is SQVTM, CDR2 ANQGSEA. This CDR3 is 15 amino acids long. The CDR3 DNA sequence: TGCAGCGTTGCCCCGGACAGGTTATTTACAGATACGCAGTATTTT. Translating it yields CSVAPDRLFTDTQYF.

The J gene is TRBJ2-2, the V gene TRBV5-1, with D possibly being TRBD1 (6 bases). The CDR3 loop spans 15 amino acids. V shed 5 bases and J shed 1 base, with 12 bases lying between them. CDR1 and CDR2 (germline): SGHRS, YFSETQ. The CDR3 sequence: CASSLKQGNTGELFF. The CDR3 DNA follows: TGCGCCAGCAGTCTTAAACAGGGGAACACCGGGGAGCTGTTTTTT.

This clonotype was counted between two and nine times. The chain links TRBV5-6 to TRBJ1-4; D remains unclear. Trimming left V 4 bases short and J 6 bases short, with 10 bases between. Germline loops: CDR1 SGHDT, CDR2 YYEEEE. This CDR3 spans 13 amino acids. The chain's CDR3 is CASSGRVDEKLFF. CDR3 DNA sequence: TGTGCCAGCAGCGGCAGAGTCGATGAAAAACTGTTTTTT.

The rearrangement uses TRBV20-1 and TRBJ2-7, with D tentatively TRBD2 (5 bases). V was pared by 1 base and J by 4 bases, with 11 bases between. The CDR3 runs 13 residues. Germline values: CDR1 DFQATT, CDR2 SNEGSKA (reference sequence). The CDR3 loop is CSARGGRLYEQYF. DNA of the CDR3: TGCAGTGCTAGAGGTGGGCGACTATACGAGCAGTACTTC.

The rearrangement joins TRBV11-1 to TRBJ2-1; 12 bases line up with TRBD2. CDR1 is SGHAT, CDR2 FQDESV, per germline (reference sequence). The CDR3 covers 18 residues. Trimming removed 5 bases from V and 0 bases from J; junction bases left unmatched: 8. Written as DNA, the CDR3 is TGTGCCAGCAGCCCCTACGGACTAGCGGGAAGCTCCTACAATGAGCAGTTCTTC. It codes for CASSPYGLAGSSYNEQFF.